The T cell receptor beta chain described here comes from a study of blood T cell repertoires in COVID-19 (dated by TCRdb to between 2020 and 2021). Turning to the overall study: Samples covering the acute and convalescent phases of COVID-19 were provided by collaborators in the United States, Italy and Spain. The sample metadata nearly always contained a de-identified subject ID, COVID-19 status, age in years and sex. The repertoires were released in a freely available public database meant as a resource for research on the immune response to SARS-CoV-2. Where available, HLA class I and class II types were taken from metadata supplied by the sample provider and were not determined by assay-based typing. The prospective study material was composed of cDNA or gDNA derived from T cells, B-cell-depleted T cells, or PBMCs. Subjects who had been exposed to COVID-19, were actively infected with it, or had recovered from it provided the deeply sampled blood TCRbeta repertoires that made up the dataset. Samples came from the ongoing ImmuneRACE study (first 160 participants) plus 1,254 subjects from 6 global collaborators. Points the paper makes about the study in general: Clinical and demographic metadata were provided uncurated, with the amount varying by source and participant.

TCRbeta CDR3 regions were amplified from genomic DNA using the immunoSEQ Assay, a bias-controlled multiplex PCR. Processing in the source paper ran as follows. Nucleated cell counts per sample were estimated from amplification of reference gene primers within the assay. To quantify the absolute abundance of each unique TCRbeta CDR3 rearrangement, sequence reads were collapsed and filtered. Productive Simpson clonality was computed per sample as the square root of Simpson's diversity index over productive rearrangements. TCRdb took over this immuneACCESS table, retaining in-frame rearrangements with V and J assigned. Such tables are incomplete; in checked studies, under half of the missing clones stem from an unresolved V gene, and the remainder is unexplained. V, J and clone size were drawn from that table, and D and trimming were deduced from the DNA. The sample table contains fewer than 25,000 clones; only one count was recorded for 80% to 95% of them. Of the sample, around 3.1% is held by the ten largest clones.

As concerns this clone: Its antigen target is currently unknown. No much larger clone is present one base from it, and per-base qualities are unavailable.

V was cut back by 3 bases and J by 6 bases, leaving a gap of 7 bases between them. CDR1 is given as WNHNN and CDR2 as SYGVQD, both from the germline V gene (reference sequence). The cysteine opens and the phenylalanine closes a CDR3 of 12 amino acids. The CDR3 DNA has 36 bases and is translated from base 1. The collaborating institutions used their own protocols to collect whole blood in K2EDTA tubes. For TCRbeta analysis, collaborator samples were shipped as frozen whole blood, as isolated PBMCs, or as DNA extracted from either sample type. Source material: peripheral blood. The chain is made from TRBV10-1 and TRBJ2-3; the D gene remains uncertain. The source is a woman aged 70 to 79 with active COVID-19. The nucleotide sequence reads as follows: TGCGCCAGCAGTGAAGGAGCGGATACGCAGTATTTT. Translated, this is CASSEGADTQYF.